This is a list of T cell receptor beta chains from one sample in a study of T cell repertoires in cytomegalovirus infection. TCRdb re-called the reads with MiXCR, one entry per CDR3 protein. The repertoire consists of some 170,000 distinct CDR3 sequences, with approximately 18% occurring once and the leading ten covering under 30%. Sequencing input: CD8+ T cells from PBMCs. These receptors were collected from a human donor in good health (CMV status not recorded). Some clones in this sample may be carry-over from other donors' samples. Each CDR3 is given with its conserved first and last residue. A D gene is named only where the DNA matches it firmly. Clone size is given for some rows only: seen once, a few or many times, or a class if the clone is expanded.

CASTLQGYQETQYF | TGTGCCAGCACTCTTCAGGGTTACCAAGAGACCCAGTACTTC | TRBV28 | - | TRBJ2-5 | -
CASSSGLGGVRTQYF | TGTGCCAGCAGCTCCGGACTAGGAGGGGTCCGGACGCAGTATTTT | TRBV7-6 | TRBD2 | TRBJ2-3 | few
CASSYLRDTSNTGELFF | TGTGCCAGCAGCTACCTCCGGGACACATCGAACACCGGGGAGCTGTTTTTT | TRBV7-6 | - | TRBJ2-2 | few
CASKAMQGNEQFF | TGTGCCAGCAAAGCTATGCAGGGGAATGAGCAGTTCTTC | TRBV6-2/TRBV6-3 | - | TRBJ2-1 | few
CASSQRQDTGELFF | TGTGCCAGCAGCCAACGACAGGACACCGGGGAGCTGTTTTTT | TRBV7-9 | - | TRBJ2-2 | few
CASSWDRDQTTNTQYF | TGTGCCAGCAGCTGGGACCGGGACCAGACGACAAATACGCAGTATTTT | TRBV7-9 | - | TRBJ2-3 | few
CASSWWTESSYEQYF | TGTGCCAGCAGCTGGTGGACGGAAAGCTCCTACGAGCAGTACTTC | TRBV7-2 | - | TRBJ2-7 | few
CASSSTGSRGEQFF | TGTGCCAGCAGCTCGACGGGGAGTAGGGGTGAGCAGTTCTTC | TRBV5-6 | - | TRBJ2-1 | -
CASSIREPNTGELFF | TGTGCCAGCAGTATACGGGAGCCGAACACCGGGGAGCTGTTTTTT | TRBV6-5 | - | TRBJ2-2 | few
CASSWADHTEAFF | TGTGCCAGCAGTTGGGCCGACCACACTGAAGCTTTCTTT | TRBV12-3/TRBV12-4 | - | TRBJ1-1 | -
CSARNTGQMNTEAFF | TGCAGTGCTAGGAATACGGGACAAATGAACACTGAAGCTTTCTTT | TRBV20-1 | - | TRBJ1-1 | -
CASSRRGQVTEAFF | TGTGCCAGCAGCCGTAGGGGGCAGGTAACTGAAGCTTTCTTT | TRBV4-2 | TRBD1 | TRBJ1-1 | few
CSARAYPSSGNTIYF | TGCAGTGCTAGAGCTTACCCTAGCTCTGGAAACACCATATATTTT | TRBV20-1 | - | TRBJ1-3 | -
CASSPAGTLNTEAFF | TGTGCCAGCAGCCCCGCCGGGACATTGAACACTGAAGCTTTCTTT | TRBV7-8 | - | TRBJ1-1 | many
CASSYSSGNEQFF | TGTGCCAGCAGTTACTCGAGCGGCAATGAGCAGTTCTTC | TRBV6-5 | - | TRBJ2-1 | few
CSAPRVTGNEKLFF | TGCAGTGCTCCCAGGGTTACAGGGAATGAAAAACTGTTTTTT | TRBV20-1 | - | TRBJ1-4 | few
CASSYGTGSRANYGYTF | TGTGCCAGCAGCTACGGAACAGGGTCGCGGGCCAACTATGGCTACACCTTC | TRBV5-5 | - | TRBJ1-2 | few
CAIEDRALTDTQYF | TGTGCCATCGAGGACAGGGCCTTGACAGATACGCAGTATTTT | TRBV10-3 | TRBD1 | TRBJ2-3 | -